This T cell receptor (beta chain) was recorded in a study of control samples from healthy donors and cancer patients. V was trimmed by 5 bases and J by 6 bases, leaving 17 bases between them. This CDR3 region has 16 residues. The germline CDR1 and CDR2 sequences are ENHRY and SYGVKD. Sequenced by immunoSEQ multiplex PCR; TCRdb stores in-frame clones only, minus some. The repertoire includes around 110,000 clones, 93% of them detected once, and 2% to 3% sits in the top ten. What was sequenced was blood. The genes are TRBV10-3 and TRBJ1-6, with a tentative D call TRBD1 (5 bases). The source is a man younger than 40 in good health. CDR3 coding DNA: TGTGCCATCAGTCCAACCCGGGACCCGGGTAATTCACCCCTCCACTTT. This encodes CAISPTRDPGNSPLHF.